This TCR beta chain was sequenced in a study of blood T cell repertoires in COVID-19 (dated by TCRdb to about 2020). Study-level background: The collaborator samples originated in the United States, Italy and Spain and spanned the acute and convalescent phases of COVID-19. Where available, HLA class I and class II types were obtained from metadata supplied by the sample provider rather than from assay-based typing. The material from the prospective study consisted of cDNA or gDNA derived from T cells, B-cell-depleted T cells, or PBMCs. The samples were drawn from two sources: the first 160 participants of the ongoing ImmuneRACE study, and 1,200 or so subjects contributed by 6 global collaborators. Nearly every sample came with metadata listing a de-identified subject ID, COVID-19 status, age in years and sex. The repertoires were released in a freely available public database meant as a resource for research on the immune response to SARS-CoV-2. Deeply sampled blood TCRbeta repertoires from subjects exposed to, actively infected with, or recovered from COVID-19 were included in the dataset. The investigation overall reported the following: Clinical and demographic metadata were provided uncurated, with the amount varying by source and participant.

Collaborating institutions collected whole blood in K2EDTA tubes following their own protocols. For TCRbeta analysis, collaborator samples were shipped as frozen whole blood, as isolated PBMCs, or as DNA extracted from either sample type. TCRbeta CDR3 regions were amplified from genomic DNA using the immunoSEQ Assay, a bias-controlled multiplex PCR. On the authors' methods: The number of nucleated cells in each sample was estimated by amplification of reference gene primers within the assay. To quantify the absolute abundance of each unique TCRbeta CDR3 rearrangement, sequence reads were collapsed and filtered. Productive Simpson clonality was computed per sample as the square root of Simpson's diversity index over productive rearrangements. The source is immuneACCESS, and TCRdb retained only in-frame sequences with V and J called. Part of the clones is not carried over; for the studies checked, unresolved V genes explain less than half of this, and the remainder is unexplained. V and J calls and clone size are copied from that table; D and trimming were computed from the DNA. This sample gives around 94,000 clones in total; about 88% of them show up just once. 3% of the sample lies in the top ten.

V drops 1 base and J drops 2 bases, leaving 5 bases in between. The CDR3, from cysteine to phenylalanine, totals 13 residues. The CDR3 DNA has 39 bases and is translated from base 1. In the germline V gene, CDR1 corresponds to SGHTA and CDR2 to FQGNSA. This clone appeared a few times. Its target antigen remains unknown. Per-base qualities were not stored, and no clone one base away is much larger. The sample has other DNA sequences that encode this CDR3 too. The TCR was taken from a man in his forties or fifties with active or convalescent COVID-19. The chain was built from TRBV7-2 and TRBJ2-5, with the D gene call left open. The sequenced sample was peripheral blood. The nucleotides are TGTGCCAGCAGCTTAGGGCAGCAAGAGACCCAGTACTTC. Its translation reads: CASSLGQQETQYF.